Listed below are T cell receptor beta chains from one sample, sequenced in a study of T cell responses to AZD1222 COVID-19 vaccine. This table comes from immunoSEQ multiplex PCR, and its TCRdb copy is limited to in-frame clones, with some not included. This sample carries under 150,000 clones, roughly 90% of them seen once, and the ten largest clones take about 1.1%. Sequencing used peripheral blood, obtained on day 0 of AZD1222 vaccination. Receptors originate from an adult in good health. Each CDR3 is given with its conserved first and last residue. The D gene is left open where the match is weak. Expanded clones are given a class, and other clones once, few, many or no size at all.

clone size,V gene,D gene,CDR3 length,J gene,CDR3 protein,CDR3 DNA
few,TRBV11-2,TRBD2,14,TRBJ2-7,CASRVGLAGHEQYF,TGTGCCAGCAGGGTAGGACTAGCGGGGCACGAGCAGTACTTC
-,TRBV7-8,-,15,TRBJ2-6,CASIWGDPGANVLTF,TGTGCCAGCATCTGGGGGGACCCAGGGGCCAACGTCCTGACTTTC
-,TRBV19,-,15,TRBJ2-2,CASSIGPRYTGELFF,TGTGCCAGTAGTATAGGACCCAGATACACCGGGGAGCTGTTTTTT
-,TRBV10-3,-,17,TRBJ1-6,CAISEDGRVAYNSPLHF,TGTGCCATCAGTGAGGATGGCAGGGTGGCCTATAATTCACCCCTCCACTTT
-,TRBV7-2,TRBD1,15,TRBJ1-6,CASSLPTGVGSPLHF,TGTGCCAGCAGCCTCCCGACAGGGGTCGGTTCACCCCTCCACTTT
few,TRBV19,TRBD2,17,TRBJ2-5,CASSTQAPGGPKVTQYF,TGTGCCAGTAGTACCCAGGCTCCGGGAGGGCCTAAGGTGACCCAGTACTTC
-,TRBV3-1/TRBV3-2,-,14,TRBJ1-3,CASSHWNEGNTIYF,TGTGCCAGCAGCCACTGGAACGAAGGAAACACCATATATTTT
-,TRBV11-3,-,14,TRBJ2-7,CASSPQKGSYEQYF,TGTGCCAGCAGCCCTCAGAAGGGCTCCTACGAGCAGTACTTC
once,TRBV6-5,-,14,TRBJ1-5,CASSPWGSNQPQHF,TGTGCCAGCAGCCCGTGGGGTAGCAATCAGCCCCAGCATTTT
once,TRBV19,-,14,TRBJ2-2,CASRDSLNTGELFF,TGTGCCAGTAGGGACAGCCTGAACACCGGGGAGCTGTTTTTT
-,TRBV5-1,-,13,TRBJ2-1,CASSPGLHNEQFF,TGCGCCAGCAGCCCCGGACTCCACAATGAGCAGTTCTTC
-,TRBV2,-,10,TRBJ2-5,CASREETQYF,TGTGCCAGCAGAGAAGAGACCCAGTACTTC
-,TRBV12-5,TRBD2,15,TRBJ2-5,CASGSLAGGQETQYF,TGTGCTAGTGGTTCGTTAGCGGGAGGCCAAGAGACCCAGTACTTC
-,TRBV7-8,-,16,TRBJ2-7,CASSLALAPFPHEQYF,TGTGCCAGCAGCTTAGCTCTAGCCCCTTTTCCCCACGAGCAGTACTTC
-,TRBV13,-,16,TRBJ2-3,CASSGSAESGTDTQYF,TGTGCCAGCAGCGGCTCAGCAGAATCGGGCACAGATACGCAGTATTTT
-,TRBV20-1,TRBD2,20,TRBJ2-5,CSARDHLRLAGRVDQETQYF,TGCAGTGCTCGTGACCATTTAAGACTAGCGGGAAGAGTGGACCAAGAGACCCAGTACTTC
-,TRBV19,-,10,TRBJ1-2,CASSGLGYTF,TGTGCCAGTAGCGGATTAGGCTACACCTTC
once,TRBV27,TRBD1,15,TRBJ1-1,CASTPMGQGATEAFF,TGTGCCAGCACCCCCATGGGACAGGGGGCGACTGAAGCTTTCTTT
once,TRBV6-1,TRBD1,15,TRBJ2-7,CASSEAGQGPYEQYF,TGTGCCAGCAGTGAAGCAGGACAGGGGCCCTACGAGCAGTACTTC
few,TRBV6-2/TRBV6-3,-,12,TRBJ1-2,CASSQRQRGYTF,TGTGCCAGCAGCCAAAGACAGAGGGGCTACACCTTC
few,TRBV6-1,-,15,TRBJ1-5,CASSEASKGFQPQHF,TGTGCCAGCAGTGAAGCATCCAAAGGGTTCCAGCCCCAGCATTTT
-,TRBV9,-,14,TRBJ1-1,CASSVGRGTTEAFF,TGTGCCAGCAGCGTAGGACGGGGGACCACTGAAGCTTTCTTT
-,TRBV9,TRBD1,14,TRBJ2-7,CASSPGQGTYEQYF,TGTGCCAGCAGCCCGGGACAGGGGACCTACGAGCAGTACTTC
-,TRBV10-3,TRBD2,17,TRBJ2-3,CAIRGAGGRLREDTQYF,TGTGCCATCAGGGGGGCGGGGGGCCGTCTTCGTGAGGATACGCAGTATTTT
-,TRBV11-3,-,18,TRBJ2-2,CASSLDIGLTLGTGELFF,TGTGCCAGCAGCTTAGATATAGGACTCACACTAGGGACCGGGGAGCTGTTTTTT
once,TRBV24-1,-,12,TRBJ2-3,CATSEDSDTQYF,TGTGCCACCAGTGAGGATTCAGATACGCAGTATTTT
-,TRBV19,TRBD1,14,TRBJ2-7,CASRGRTGDGEQYF,TGTGCCAGTAGGGGTCGGACAGGGGATGGCGAGCAGTACTTC
-,TRBV4-2,-,19,TRBJ2-1,CASSQEGAIHPNVYNEQFF,TGTGCCAGCAGCCAAGAGGGGGCGATCCACCCCAACGTCTACAATGAGCAGTTCTTC
-,TRBV3-1/TRBV3-2,TRBD2,15,TRBJ2-7,CASSRPGTKAYEQYF,TGTGCCAGCAGCCGCCCCGGGACTAAAGCCTACGAGCAGTACTTC
-,TRBV4-1,-,17,TRBJ1-1,CASSRSRGPGQNTEAFF,TGCGCCAGCAGCCGGTCCAGAGGACCGGGACAGAACACTGAAGCTTTCTTT
-,TRBV7-9,-,14,TRBJ2-3,CASSLRGLTDTQYF,TGTGCCAGCAGCTTACGGGGTTTAACAGATACGCAGTATTTT
-,TRBV6-5,-,13,TRBJ1-6,CASSRQDNSPLHF,TGTGCCAGCAGTCGACAGGATAATTCACCCCTCCACTTT
-,TRBV7-8,-,14,TRBJ1-3,CASSPRRTGNTIYF,TGTGCCAGCAGCCCCCGACGCACTGGAAACACCATATATTTT
-,TRBV7-8,-,13,TRBJ1-2,CASSRVVLYGYTF,TGTGCCAGCAGTCGCGTCGTTCTCTATGGCTACACCTTC
-,TRBV30,-,15,TRBJ2-7,CAWRVNRLSFYEQYF,TGTGCCTGGAGAGTGAACAGGTTATCCTTCTACGAGCAGTACTTC
-,TRBV15,TRBD1,16,TRBJ1-5,CATSRARDRANQPQHF,TGTGCCACCAGCAGGGCAAGAGACAGGGCTAATCAGCCCCAGCATTTT
-,TRBV29-1,-,14,TRBJ1-2,CSVEDGLAYYGYTF,TGCAGCGTTGAAGACGGACTAGCCTACTATGGCTACACCTTC
-,TRBV14,-,13,TRBJ1-6,CASSQDYRSPLHF,TGTGCCAGCAGCCAAGATTATCGGTCACCCCTCCACTTT
-,TRBV7-3,-,13,TRBJ1-1,CASSITVNTEAFF,TGTGCCAGCAGCATAACAGTGAACACTGAAGCTTTCTTT
-,TRBV6-5,-,15,TRBJ2-1,CASSYAAGPYNEQFF,TGTGCCAGCAGTTACGCAGCAGGGCCCTACAATGAGCAGTTCTTC
-,TRBV6-1,TRBD2,16,TRBJ2-3,CASSEVSGRWTDTQYF,TGTGCCAGCAGTGAAGTTAGCGGGAGATGGACAGATACGCAGTATTTT
-,TRBV9,TRBD2,15,TRBJ2-7,CASSVASGMGYEQYF,TGTGCCAGCAGCGTAGCTAGCGGGATGGGCTACGAGCAGTACTTC
-,TRBV11-2,-,12,TRBJ1-3,CASSLVGNTIYF,TGTGCCAGCAGCTTAGTCGGAAACACCATATATTTT